The present T cell receptor (beta chain) was sequenced within a study of blood T cell repertoires in COVID-19. Study background: Both acute and convalescent COVID-19 samples were obtained from the United States, Italy and Spain. T cells, B-cell-depleted T cells, or PBMCs provided the cDNA or gDNA that served as material.

Trimming left V 1 base short and J 8 bases short, with 11 bases between. Germline-derived CDR1 and CDR2 are MGHRA and YSYEKL. There are 14 residues in the CDR3. TCRdb's copy holds only in-frame clones and misses some; the assay was immunoSEQ multiplex PCR. The table lists over 130,000 clones, about 91% of them singletons. This TCR was sampled from a human donor in a cohort sampled during active COVID-19. The source material was peripheral blood. The V call is TRBV4-1, the J call TRBJ1-4, with no clear D. CDR3 residues: CASSQGAFGEKLFF. The DNA for the CDR3 is TGCGCCAGCAGCCAAGGTGCATTCGGGGAAAAACTGTTTTTT.